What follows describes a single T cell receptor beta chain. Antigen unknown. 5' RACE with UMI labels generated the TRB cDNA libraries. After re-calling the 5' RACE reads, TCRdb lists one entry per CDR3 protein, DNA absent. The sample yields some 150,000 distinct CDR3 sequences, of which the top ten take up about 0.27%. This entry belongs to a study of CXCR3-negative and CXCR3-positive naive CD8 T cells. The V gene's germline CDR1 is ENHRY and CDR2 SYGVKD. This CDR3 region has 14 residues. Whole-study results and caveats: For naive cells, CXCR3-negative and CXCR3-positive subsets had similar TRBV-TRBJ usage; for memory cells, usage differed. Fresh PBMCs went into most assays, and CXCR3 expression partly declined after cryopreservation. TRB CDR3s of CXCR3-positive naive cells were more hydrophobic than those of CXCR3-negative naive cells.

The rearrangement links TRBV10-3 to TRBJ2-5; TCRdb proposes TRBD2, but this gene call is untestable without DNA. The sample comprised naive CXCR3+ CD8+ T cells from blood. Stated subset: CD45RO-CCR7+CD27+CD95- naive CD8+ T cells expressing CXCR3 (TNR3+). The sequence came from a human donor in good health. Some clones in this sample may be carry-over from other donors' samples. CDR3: CAISEPSGGETQYF.